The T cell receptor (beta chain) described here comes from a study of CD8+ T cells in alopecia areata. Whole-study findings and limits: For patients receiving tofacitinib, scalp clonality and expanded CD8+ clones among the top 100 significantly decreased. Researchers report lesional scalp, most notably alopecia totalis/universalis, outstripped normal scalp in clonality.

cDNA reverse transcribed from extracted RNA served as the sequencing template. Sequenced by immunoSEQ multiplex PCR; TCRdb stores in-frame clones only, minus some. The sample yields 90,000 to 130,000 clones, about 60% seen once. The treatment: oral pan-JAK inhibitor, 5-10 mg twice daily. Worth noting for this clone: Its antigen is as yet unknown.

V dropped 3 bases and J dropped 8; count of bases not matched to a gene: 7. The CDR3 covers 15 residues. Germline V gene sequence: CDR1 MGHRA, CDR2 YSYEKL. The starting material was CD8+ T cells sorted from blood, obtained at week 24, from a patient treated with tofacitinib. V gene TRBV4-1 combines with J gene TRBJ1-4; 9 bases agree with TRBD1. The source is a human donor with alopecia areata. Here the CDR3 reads CASSQVRTGEEKLFF. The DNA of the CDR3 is TGCGCCAGCAGCCAGGTCAGGACAGGGGAAGAAAAACTGTTTTTT.